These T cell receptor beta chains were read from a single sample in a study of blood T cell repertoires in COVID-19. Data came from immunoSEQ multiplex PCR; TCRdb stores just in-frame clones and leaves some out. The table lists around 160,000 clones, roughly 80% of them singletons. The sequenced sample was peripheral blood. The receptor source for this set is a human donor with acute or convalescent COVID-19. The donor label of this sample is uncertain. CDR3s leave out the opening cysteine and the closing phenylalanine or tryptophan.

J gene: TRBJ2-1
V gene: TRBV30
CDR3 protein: AWSVGGEVNEQF

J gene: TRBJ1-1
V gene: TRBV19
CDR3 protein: ASIPDWTGEKAF

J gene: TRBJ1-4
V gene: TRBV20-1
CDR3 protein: SAGGGKELF

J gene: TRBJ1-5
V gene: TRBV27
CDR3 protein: ASSEGNQPQH

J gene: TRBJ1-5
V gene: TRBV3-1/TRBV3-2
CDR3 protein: ASSPSTGAQPQH

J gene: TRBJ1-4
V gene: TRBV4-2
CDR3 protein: ASSQTGGNEKLF

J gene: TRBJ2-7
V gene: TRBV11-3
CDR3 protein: ASSPTSGATAEQY

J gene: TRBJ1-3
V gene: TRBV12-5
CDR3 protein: ASGLVLTGYAGNTIY

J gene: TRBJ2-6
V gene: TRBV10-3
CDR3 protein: AISDEGLTPSGANVLT

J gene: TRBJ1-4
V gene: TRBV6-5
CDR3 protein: ASSSSRVAGREKLF

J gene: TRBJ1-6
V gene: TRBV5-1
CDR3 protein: ASSTYGQGVSSSYNSPLH

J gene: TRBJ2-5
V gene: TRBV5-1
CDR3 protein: ASSLERKRGRETQY

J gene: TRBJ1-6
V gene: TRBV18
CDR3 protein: ASSPESTGFSPLH

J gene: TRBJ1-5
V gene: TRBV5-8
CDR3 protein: ASSLARGGNQPQH

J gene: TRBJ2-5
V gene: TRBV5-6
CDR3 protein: ASSFTEGRYEETQY

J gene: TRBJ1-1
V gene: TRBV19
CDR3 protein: ASSADRSTEAF

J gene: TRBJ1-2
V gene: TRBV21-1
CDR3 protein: ASSPRGDRGYYGYT

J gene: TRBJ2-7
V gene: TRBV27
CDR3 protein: ASSKQGYEQY

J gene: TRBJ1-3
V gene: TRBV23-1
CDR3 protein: ASRPMGIGDRAHRLSGNTIY

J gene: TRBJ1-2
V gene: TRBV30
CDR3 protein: AWTLMREGGYT

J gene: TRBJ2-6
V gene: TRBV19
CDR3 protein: ASRSESSGNVLT

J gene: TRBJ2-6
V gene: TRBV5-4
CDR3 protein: ASSWSGAGANVLT

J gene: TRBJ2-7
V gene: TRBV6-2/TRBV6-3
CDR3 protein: ASSPVTGHEQY

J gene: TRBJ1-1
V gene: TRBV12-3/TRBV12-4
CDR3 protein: ASTRKGAREAF

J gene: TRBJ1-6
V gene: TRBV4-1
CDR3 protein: ASSQESGVNSPLH

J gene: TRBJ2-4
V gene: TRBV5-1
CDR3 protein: ASSQGAVMAKNIQY

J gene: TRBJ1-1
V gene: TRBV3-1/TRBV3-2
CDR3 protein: ASSQPGTEAF

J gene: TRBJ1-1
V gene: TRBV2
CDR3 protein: ASNEWGGDTEAF

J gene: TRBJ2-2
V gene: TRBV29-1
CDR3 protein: SVETGENTGELF

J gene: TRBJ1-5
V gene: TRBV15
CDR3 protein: ATSRSDRSANQPQH

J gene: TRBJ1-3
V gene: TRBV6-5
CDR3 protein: ASRTAPPAGNTIY

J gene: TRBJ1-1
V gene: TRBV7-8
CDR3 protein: ASSLAGAGDEAF